The clone carrying this T cell receptor beta chain was counted only a few times. Its antigen is not known. One entry per CDR3 protein results from TCRdb running MiXCR on the RT-PCR reads. The sample lists 490,000 or so distinct CDR3 sequences, 6.5% to 8% occurring once. V was shortened by 0 bases and J by 2 bases, with 14 bases between the two germline ends. CDR1 MNHEY and CDR2 SVGAGI come from the germline V gene. This CDR3 is 16 amino acids long. The record originates from a study of response to subunit inactivated influenza vaccine. Findings of the study overall: New T cells are recruited in small numbers by each seasonal influenza vaccination, according to the authors' suggestion.

The J gene is TRBJ2-7, the V gene TRBV6-5; no firm D call. The clonotype was recovered from a man between 50 and 70 years old who received an inactivated influenza vaccine. The source material was PBMCs from blood, sampled less than 30 months after vaccination. The CDR3 reads CASSYSMAPSPYEQYF. The CDR3 region has the DNA TGTGCCAGCAGTTACTCCATGGCACCTTCCCCCTACGAGCAGTACTTC.